The 19 T cell receptor beta chains below come from one sample, sequenced in a study of CD8 T cells in ankylosing spondylitis. Study-wide points: Fewer than ten highly homologous variants made up a TCR beta motif, and this motif appeared characteristic of ankylosing spondylitis blood.

TCRdb used MiXCR to reprocess the 5' RACE reads, holding one entry per CDR3 protein. Of roughly 470,000 distinct CDR3 sequences in the sample, more than 25% were seen once. These receptors are not linked to any known antigen. Sequenced: blood, either unsorted or a sorted T cell fraction (not recorded which). The receptors come from a male donor with ankylosing spondylitis.

The chain links TRBV10-3 to TRBJ2-1, with 10 positions matching TRBD2. CDR1 is ENHRY, CDR2 SYGVKD, per germline. Losses at the gene ends were 3 bases for V and 9 bases for J; bases not matched to a gene: 8. This CDR3 is 15 amino acids long. CDR3 sequence: CAISEGNLAGAEQFF. The CDR3 DNA reads TGTGCCATCAGTGAAGGGAACCTAGCGGGAGCTGAGCAGTTCTTC.

This clonotype was observed a few times. This rearrangement joins TRBV20-1 to TRBJ2-1; weak D call: TRBD1 (7 bases). Trimming left V 6 bases short and J 6 bases short, with 18 bases between. CDR1 is DFQATT, CDR2 SNEGSKA, per germline (reference sequence). The CDR3 covers 14 residues. The CDR3 reads CSALRGATLNEQFF. The CDR3 DNA reads TGCAGTGCCCTCAGGGGGGCAACGCTCAATGAGCAGTTCTTC.

This clonotype was observed many times. The rearrangement joins TRBV29-1 to TRBJ1-1; tentatively, D is TRBD1 (5 bases). Trimming took 4 bases from V and 4 from J, leaving 10 bases between them. The CDR3 is made up of 12 amino acids. Germline loops: CDR1 SQVTM, CDR2 ANQGSEA. CDR3 region: CSVVGGGTEAFF. CDR3 in DNA: TGCAGCGTTGTTGGCGGGGGCACTGAAGCTTTCTTT.

This clonotype was counted a few times. CDR3 DNA: TGTGCCAGCAGTTCCCTGGGACCTGAAGCTTTCTTT. Its protein is CASSSLGPEAFF. The rearrangement links TRBV12-3 or TRBV12-4 to TRBJ1-1; maybe TRBD1 (5 bases). V lost 4 bases to trimming and J lost 6 bases, with 9 bases between them. This CDR3 comprises 12 residues.

The rearrangement links TRBV24-1 to TRBJ1-5; no clear D gene. The V end was cut by 6 bases, the J end by 4 bases, with 9 bases between. The germline V gene has CDR1 KGHDR and CDR2 SFDVKD. The CDR3 spans 13 residues. CDR3 DNA: TGTGCCACCAGTTCGACCCAGAATCAGCCCCAGCATTTT. It codes for CATSSTQNQPQHF.

This clonotype occurred a few times. V gene TRBV5-1 combines with J gene TRBJ2-3; perhaps TRBD1 as D (5 bases). In germline, CDR1 is SGHRS, CDR2 YFSETQ. The CDR3 covers 14 residues. V lost 0 bases to trimming and J lost 2 bases, with 7 bases between them. The CDR3 spells CASSLDRPTDTQYF. In DNA form, the CDR3 reads TGCGCCAGCAGCTTGGACAGGCCCACAGATACGCAGTATTTT.

The V gene is TRBV12-3 or TRBV12-4, the J gene TRBJ2-2; the D gene could be TRBD1 or TRBD2 (5 bases each). Trimming pared 7 bases from V and 4 bases from J, leaving 16 bases between. The CDR3 covers 15 residues. The CDR3 protein is CASKQGLEGTGELFF. The CDR3 DNA sequence: TGTGCCAGCAAGCAGGGCCTAGAGGGCACCGGGGAGCTGTTTTTT.

In its sample, this clonotype was seen a few times. This chain links TRBV28 with TRBJ1-5; no clear D. Germline CDR1 is MDHEN and CDR2 is SYDVKM. The CDR3 extends over 16 amino acids. Trimming took 1 base from V and 1 from J, leaving 11 bases between them. This CDR3 is CASSLSWPDSNQPQHF. As DNA, the CDR3 is TGTGCCAGCAGTTTATCTTGGCCGGACAGCAATCAGCCCCAGCATTTT.

A few counts support this clonotype. The genes are TRBV24-1 and TRBJ2-1, with 7 bases identical to TRBD2. This CDR3 is built from 15 residues. CDR1 KGHDR and CDR2 SFDVKD come from the germline V gene. V was pared by 3 bases and J by 8 bases, with 9 bases of the junction left unmatched. The CDR3 protein is CATSDPGGSGDEQFF. The CDR3 region has the DNA TGTGCCACCAGTGATCCGGGCGGGAGTGGTGATGAGCAGTTCTTC.

This clonotype has more than one count but fewer than ten. V gene TRBV5-5 combines with J gene TRBJ2-7; TRBD2 aligns across 7 bases. CDR1 is SGHKS and CDR2 is YYEKEE in the germline V gene (reference sequence). The CDR3 covers 16 residues. The V segment lost 4 bases and the J segment 3 bases; nucleotides outside the gene matches: 13. The CDR3 nucleotides read TGTGCCAGCAGCCCCCAGGGCCTAGCGGCAAGCTACGAGCAGTACGTC. It translates to CASSPQGLAASYEQYV.

V is TRBV6-1 and J is TRBJ1-2; TRBD1 matches 11 bases. Trimming removed 6 bases from V and 7 bases from J; junction bases left unmatched: 4. The CDR3 totals 13 residues. Looked up from germline, CDR1 is MNHNS and CDR2 is SASEGT. This chain's CDR3 is CASSKDRGLGYTF. DNA for the CDR3: TGTGCCAGCAGCAAGGACAGGGGGCTTGGCTACACCTTC.

To note about this clonotype: As the CDR3 is not closed by the conserved phenylalanine or tryptophan, this likely results from a read error. V and J are TRBV2 and TRBJ1-1; 9 bases are a match to TRBD1. The CDR3 loop spans 15 amino acids. CDR1 is SNHLY and CDR2 is FYNNEI in the germline V gene. The junction had 12 bases not matched to a gene; V was cut back by 6 bases and J by 7 bases. CDR3 DNA: TGTGCCAGCAGGCAACGGACAGGGGTTGGGGTTGAAGCTTTCCTT. Amino acids: CASRQRTGVGVEAFL.

This clonotype was counted only a few times. The V and J genes are TRBV18 and TRBJ2-6; 10 bases agree with TRBD1. Looked up from germline, CDR1 is KGHSH and CDR2 is LQKENI. The CDR3 has 17 residues. V was pared by 6 bases and J by 0 bases, with 5 bases of the junction left unmatched. The DNA for the CDR3 is TGTGCCAGCTCCCCGGGACAGGGGAACTCTGGGGCCAACGTCCTGACTTTC. Translation: CASSPGQGNSGANVLTF.

CDR3 residues: CSVPHQGETQYF. Written as DNA, the CDR3 is TGCAGCGTCCCTCACCAGGGGGAGACCCAGTACTTC. The chain has TRBV29-1 and TRBJ2-5; a possible D gene is TRBD1 (6 bases). The germline gives CDR1 SQVTM, CDR2 ANQGSEA. This CDR3 comprises 12 residues. The V end was cut by 6 bases, the J end by 5 bases, with 13 bases between. Full variable domain (remainder filled in from reference TRBV29-1 and TRBJ2-5): SAVISQKPSRDICQRGTSLTIQCQVDSQVTMMFWYRQQPGQSLTLIATANQGSEATYESGFVIDKFPISRPNLTFSTLTVSNMSPEDSSIYLCSVPHQGETQYFGPGTRLLVL.

A few counts support this clonotype. The V gene is TRBV20-1, the J gene TRBJ2-1; 10 nucleotides line up with TRBD1. V was clipped by 6 bases and J by 10 bases; unmatched bases: 15. The germline CDR1 and CDR2 sequences are DFQATT and SNEGSKA (reference sequence). This CDR3 has 15 amino acids. The CDR3 here is CSAPNPGTGVGEQFF. CDR3 nucleotide sequence: TGCAGTGCCCCTAACCCCGGGACAGGGGTTGGGGAGCAGTTCTTC.

The rearrangement uses TRBV4-1 and TRBJ1-1, with TRBD1 identical over 8 bases. The CDR3 length is 15 residues. J lost 1 base, V lost 5 bases, and 6 bases had no gene match. CDR1 MGHRA and CDR2 YSYEKL come from the germline V gene. Written as DNA, the CDR3 is TGCGCCAGCAGCTTGGGGACAGGACAGAACACTGAAGCTTTCTTT. It translates to CASSLGTGQNTEAFF.

This clonotype has just a few counts. The chain uses TRBV7-7 and TRBJ2-3; D perhaps matches TRBD2 (5 bases). Trimming cost V 4 bases and J 6 bases, with 11 bases left between them. This CDR3 is built from 13 residues. Germline CDR1 and CDR2: SSHAT and FNYEAQ (reference sequence). This chain's CDR3 is CASSYLDSDTQYF. DNA of the CDR3: TGTGCCAGCAGCTACCTGGACTCGGATACGCAGTATTTT.

The chain employs TRBV11-2 and TRBJ2-1; possibly TRBD2 for D (5 bases). Germline CDR1 reads SGHAT; CDR2 reads FQNNGV. This CDR3 region has 14 residues. The germline V and J ends were trimmed by 0 bases and 9 bases, with 12 bases remaining between them. As DNA, the CDR3 is TGTGCCAGCAGCTTAGATCCCGGGGTGGGTGAGCAGTTCTTC. This sequence encodes CASSLDPGVGEQFF. The full variable domain, rest sourced from reference TRBV11-2 and TRBJ2-1, is EAGVAQSPRYKIIEKRQSVAFWCNPISGHATLYWYQQILGQGPKLLIQFQNNGVVDDSQLPKDRFSAERLKGVDSTLKIQPAKLEDSAVYLCASSLDPGVGEQFFGPGTRLTVL.

The chain carries TRBV3-1 and TRBJ1-6; the D is unclear. The CDR3 consists of 14 residues. Between the trimmed V and J ends, which lost 1 base and 7 bases, there was a span of 8 bases. Germline loops: CDR1 LGHDT, CDR2 YNNKEL (reference sequence). CDR3 in DNA: TGTGCCAGCAGCCAAGGTGGGATGAATTCACCCCTCCACTTT. This gives the protein CASSQGGMNSPLHF.